This T cell receptor beta chain emerged from a study of blood T cell repertoires in COVID-19 (dated by TCRdb to the early 2020s). Concerning the study at large: Collaborator samples came from the United States, Italy and Spain and covered acute and convalescent phases of COVID-19. The samples were drawn from the first 160 participants of the ongoing ImmuneRACE study and from 1,254 subjects provided by 6 global collaborators. The sample metadata nearly always contained a de-identified subject ID, COVID-19 status, age in years and sex. The dataset comprised deeply sampled blood TCRbeta repertoires from subjects exposed to, actively infected with, or recovered from COVID-19. A freely available public database, intended as a resource for researchers studying the immune response to SARS-CoV-2, is where the repertoires were released. The material from the prospective study consisted of cDNA or gDNA derived from T cells, B-cell-depleted T cells, or PBMCs. HLA class I and class II types, where available, came from metadata supplied by the sample provider rather than from assay-based typing. Broad study findings and their caveats: The quantity of clinical and demographic metadata differed by source and by participant and was supplied without curation.

Remarks on this clone: Its antigen is still unknown. No much larger clone exists at a distance of one base, and base qualities are not known.

TCRbeta CDR3 regions were amplified from genomic DNA using the immunoSEQ Assay, a bias-controlled multiplex PCR. The authors' pipeline ran thus. Nucleated cell counts per sample were estimated from amplification of reference gene primers within the assay. Sequence reads were collapsed and filtered to measure the absolute abundance of every unique TCRbeta CDR3 rearrangement. Productive Simpson clonality was computed per sample as the square root of Simpson's diversity index over productive rearrangements. This immuneACCESS table, as held by TCRdb, lists in-frame sequences with V and J called but not all clones. Of the missing ones, under half trace to an unresolved V gene in checked studies; the others have no known cause. From that table come the V and J calls and clone size; the DNA was used to work out D and trimming. The sample table holds roughly 140,000 clones, of which 76% were seen once. The ten top clones hold about 4% of the sample.

The collaborating institutions used their own protocols to collect whole blood in K2EDTA tubes. Collaborator samples were shipped for TCRbeta analysis as frozen whole blood, isolated PBMCs, or DNA extracted from either sample type. The clonotype comes from a man aged 60 to 69 with acute or convalescent COVID-19. Source material: peripheral blood.

Read as DNA, the sequence is TGTGCCAGCAGCCCGGGCGGGGCCTCCTACGAGCAGTACTTC. Its protein product is CASSPGGASYEQYF. The chain is made from TRBV7-6 and TRBJ2-7; possibly the D gene is TRBD2, per 6 matching bases. The CDR3 sequence holds 14 residues, the cysteine and phenylalanine included. Of all the DNA, just the CDR3 is kept, 42 bases in frame from base 1. V gives up 5 bases and J gives up 0 bases, and the segment between their germline ends measures 11 bases. CDR1 and CDR2, looked up from the germline V gene, are SGHVS and FNYEAQ.